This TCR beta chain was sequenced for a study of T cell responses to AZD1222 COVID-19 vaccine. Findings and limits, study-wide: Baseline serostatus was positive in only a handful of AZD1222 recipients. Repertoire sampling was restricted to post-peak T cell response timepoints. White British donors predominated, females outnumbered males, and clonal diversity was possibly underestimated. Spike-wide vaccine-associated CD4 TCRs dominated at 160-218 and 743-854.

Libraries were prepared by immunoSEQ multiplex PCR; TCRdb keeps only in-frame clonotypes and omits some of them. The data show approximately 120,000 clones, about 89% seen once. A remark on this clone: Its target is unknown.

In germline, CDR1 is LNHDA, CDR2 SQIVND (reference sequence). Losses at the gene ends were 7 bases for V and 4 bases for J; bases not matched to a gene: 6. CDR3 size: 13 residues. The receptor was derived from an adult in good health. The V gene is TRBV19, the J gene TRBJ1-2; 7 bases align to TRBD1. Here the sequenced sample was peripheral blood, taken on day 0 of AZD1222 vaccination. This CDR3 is CASTKDRSYGYTF. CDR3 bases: TGTGCCAGTACTAAGGACAGGAGCTATGGCTACACCTTC.